These T cell receptor beta chains were read from a single sample in a study of shared clonotypes between healthy human individuals. The table came from immunoSEQ multiplex PCR; TCRdb's copy has only in-frame clones and leaves some out. The sample shows about 2 million clones, about 95% of them seen only once. Input material: naive CD8+ T cells sorted from blood. These receptors were obtained from a man aged 18 to 35 in good health. Each CDR3 is given with its conserved first and last residue. The order of the fields is D gene, J gene, CDR3 length, V gene, clone size, CDR3 protein, CDR3 DNA. D genes are given only for firm matches. Rows give clone size only sometimes, using once, few, many, or a class for an expanded clone.

D: -; J: TRBJ1-3; length: 12; V: TRBV13; size: -; CDR3: CASSLPRNTIYF; DNA: TGTGCCAGCAGCCTCCCACGAAACACCATATATTTT
D: TRBD2; J: TRBJ2-7; length: 18; V: TRBV5-1; size: once; CDR3: CASSLDLAGGLTTYEQYF; DNA: TGCGCCAGCAGCTTGGATCTAGCGGGGGGCCTCACAACCTACGAGCAGTACTTC
D: TRBD2; J: TRBJ2-2; length: 14; V: TRBV11-3; size: -; CDR3: CASSPAGYTGELFF; DNA: TGTGCCAGCAGCCCAGCGGGGTACACCGGGGAGCTGTTTTTT
D: TRBD1; J: TRBJ2-2; length: 13; V: TRBV5-1; size: -; CDR3: CASSLTGAGELFF; DNA: TGCGCCAGCAGCCTAACAGGGGCCGGGGAGCTGTTTTTT
D: TRBD1; J: TRBJ1-5; length: 15; V: TRBV7-9; size: -; CDR3: CASSLGTGYGQPQHF; DNA: TGTGCCAGCAGCTTAGGGACAGGGTACGGTCAGCCCCAGCATTTT
D: -; J: TRBJ1-2; length: 14; V: TRBV10-3; size: -; CDR3: CAISWDIANYGYTF; DNA: TGTGCCATCAGTTGGGATATAGCTAACTATGGCTACACCTTC
D: -; J: TRBJ2-5; length: 14; V: TRBV5-4; size: -; CDR3: CASSWGDSKETQYF; DNA: TGTGCCAGCAGCTGGGGGGACAGCAAAGAGACCCAGTACTTC
D: -; J: TRBJ1-1; length: 16; V: TRBV6-5; size: -; CDR3: CASSYTETAMNTEAFF; DNA: TGTGCCAGCAGTTACACCGAGACGGCCATGAACACTGAAGCTTTCTTT
D: -; J: TRBJ1-1; length: 12; V: TRBV30; size: -; CDR3: CAWNGANTEAFF; DNA: TGTGCCTGGAATGGTGCAAACACTGAAGCTTTCTTT
D: -; J: TRBJ2-5; length: 13; V: TRBV6-5; size: -; CDR3: CASMRGAGETQYF; DNA: TGTGCCAGCATGAGGGGGGCGGGGGAGACCCAGTACTTC
D: -; J: TRBJ1-2; length: 15; V: TRBV7-9; size: -; CDR3: CASISNKETNYGYTF; DNA: TGTGCCAGCATCTCTAACAAGGAGACTAACTATGGCTACACCTTC
D: -; J: TRBJ2-7; length: 15; V: TRBV19; size: -; CDR3: CASSIAVGGSYEQYF; DNA: TGTGCCAGTAGTATCGCCGTCGGAGGCTCCTACGAGCAGTACTTC
D: TRBD2; J: TRBJ2-5; length: 17; V: TRBV5-1; size: -; CDR3: CASSLGASGAGGETQYF; DNA: TGCGCCAGCAGCTTGGGGGCTAGCGGAGCCGGTGGGGAGACCCAGTACTTC
D: TRBD2; J: TRBJ2-2; length: 15; V: TRBV27; size: -; CDR3: CASTGLAGSTGELFF; DNA: TGTGCCAGCACCGGACTAGCGGGAAGCACCGGGGAGCTGTTTTTT
D: -; J: TRBJ1-2; length: 16; V: TRBV4-3; size: -; CDR3: CASSQDGTPNIYGYTF; DNA: TGCGCCAGCAGCCAGGACGGGACCCCGAATATCTATGGCTACACCTTC
D: -; J: TRBJ2-5; length: 16; V: TRBV9; size: once; CDR3: CASSANPQGGQETQYF; DNA: TGTGCCAGCAGCGCCAACCCACAGGGAGGACAAGAGACCCAGTACTTC
D: -; J: TRBJ2-2; length: 14; V: TRBV6-1; size: -; CDR3: CASSHQVDTGELFF; DNA: TGTGCCAGCAGTCATCAGGTGGACACCGGGGAGCTGTTTTTT
D: -; J: TRBJ2-5; length: 16; V: TRBV19; size: -; CDR3: CASSISKGGYQETQYF; DNA: TGTGCCAGTAGTATATCGAAGGGGGGCTACCAAGAGACCCAGTACTTC
D: -; J: TRBJ1-2; length: 15; V: TRBV4-1; size: -; CDR3: CASSPNRPPNYGYTF; DNA: TGCGCCAGCAGCCCAAACAGGCCACCTAACTATGGCTACACCTTC
D: -; J: TRBJ2-3; length: 15; V: TRBV5-1; size: -; CDR3: CASSLQGEGTDTQYF; DNA: TGCGCCAGCAGCTTGCAGGGAGAAGGCACAGATACGCAGTATTTT
D: -; J: TRBJ2-7; length: 15; V: TRBV2; size: -; CDR3: CASSTQYSVTYEQYF; DNA: TGTGCCAGCAGTACCCAATACAGCGTTACCTACGAGCAGTACTTC
D: -; J: TRBJ1-3; length: 12; V: TRBV11-2; size: -; CDR3: CASSPGGNTIYF; DNA: TGTGCCAGCAGCCCAGGGGGAAACACCATATATTTT
D: -; J: TRBJ2-7; length: 15; V: TRBV2; size: -; CDR3: CASRRGPLSSYEQYF; DNA: TGTGCCAGCAGGAGGGGCCCTCTAAGCTCCTACGAGCAGTACTTC
D: -; J: TRBJ2-1; length: 13; V: TRBV2; size: -; CDR3: CASSETGYNEQFF; DNA: TGTGCCAGCAGTGAAACGGGGTACAATGAGCAGTTCTTC
D: TRBD2; J: TRBJ2-5; length: 16; V: TRBV9; size: once; CDR3: CASSVGLAGKEETQYF; DNA: TGTGCCAGCAGCGTAGGGCTAGCGGGGAAAGAAGAGACCCAGTACTTC
D: -; J: TRBJ2-7; length: 15; V: TRBV4-1; size: -; CDR3: CASSQDWTDSYEQYF; DNA: TGCGCCAGCAGCCAAGATTGGACAGACTCCTACGAGCAGTACTTC
D: -; J: TRBJ2-1; length: 15; V: TRBV11-3; size: -; CDR3: CASSLDGTEYNEQFF; DNA: TGTGCCAGCAGCTTAGATGGGACGGAGTACAATGAGCAGTTCTTC
D: TRBD2; J: TRBJ2-1; length: 16; V: TRBV5-1; size: -; CDR3: CASGGTSGHTANEQFF; DNA: TGCGCCAGCGGAGGGACTAGCGGCCACACCGCCAATGAGCAGTTCTTC
D: -; J: TRBJ2-5; length: 13; V: TRBV5-8; size: -; CDR3: CASSFSGEETQYF; DNA: TGTGCCAGCAGTTTTAGCGGTGAAGAGACCCAGTACTTC
D: TRBD2; J: TRBJ2-7; length: 15; V: TRBV9; size: -; CDR3: CASSVESGEGDEQYF; DNA: TGTGCCAGCAGCGTAGAAAGCGGGGAAGGGGACGAGCAGTACTTC